This T cell receptor (beta chain) was sequenced for a study of T cells in Graves' hyperthyroidism and ophthalmopathy. Clinical symptoms, serum thyroxine, TRAb, thyroid ultrasound and orbital computed tomography informed diagnoses. Researchers took RNA transcripts and amplified the TCR beta CDR3 regions from them. A set of HTBI primers served as the primers for a first-round RT-PCR of the TCR CDR3. MiXCR, run by TCRdb on the multiplex PCR reads, gives a single entry per CDR3 protein. Of a few hundred thousand distinct CDR3 sequences in the sample, more than 15% are singletons; the top ten hold around 7.3%. On this clonotype itself: Its antigen remains unidentified.

The V gene lost 8 bases and the J gene lost 5 bases, with 15 bases spanning the gap. CDR1 is LNHDA, CDR2 SQIVND, per germline (reference sequence). CDR3 length: 13 amino acids. Study findings and constraints: Ophthalmopathy was told apart from stable hyperthyroidism by a 13 V-J model. Among clonotypes expanded in thyroid above 0.001, most were also found in blood.

The sequencing sample was made of blood. V is TRBV19 and J is TRBJ2-5; D call uncertain. This TCR derives from a woman younger than 45 with Graves' hyperthyroidism. The CDR3 nucleotides read TGTGCCAGTGGACCCGCGCCCGTTGAGACCCAGTACTTC. It codes for CASGPAPVETQYF.